This TCR beta chain was documented in a study of neoadjuvant anti-PD-1 for oral cavity cancer. Study-level information: Patients without progression got a fourth dose around day 43.

Most tumor samples had 4 to 5 ug input DNA in two replicates. The data were produced by immunoSEQ multiplex PCR, yet TCRdb's version contains in-frame clones alone and is incomplete. The table shows approximately 11,000 clones, with over 40% occurring only once. These newly diagnosed stage II-IVA oral cavity squamous cell carcinoma patients had no prior systemic or radiation treatment. Patients had HPV-negative, locally advanced oral cavity squamous cell carcinoma. Looked up from germline, CDR1 is SGHTA and CDR2 is FQGNSA. J gave up 7 bases and V 2 bases, and 7 bases lay outside the gene matches. The CDR3 length is 14 residues.

The rearrangement joins TRBV7-2 to TRBJ2-7; TRBD2 aligns across 8 bases. This TCR was recovered from a person aged 35-79 years with oral cavity squamous cell carcinoma. The sequenced sample was tumor tissue, obtained before nivolumab (anti-PD-1) treatment. The CDR3, as DNA: TGTGCCAGCAGCTTACAGCGGGGGCCGGTTGAGCAGTACTTC. Protein sequence: CASSLQRGPVEQYF.